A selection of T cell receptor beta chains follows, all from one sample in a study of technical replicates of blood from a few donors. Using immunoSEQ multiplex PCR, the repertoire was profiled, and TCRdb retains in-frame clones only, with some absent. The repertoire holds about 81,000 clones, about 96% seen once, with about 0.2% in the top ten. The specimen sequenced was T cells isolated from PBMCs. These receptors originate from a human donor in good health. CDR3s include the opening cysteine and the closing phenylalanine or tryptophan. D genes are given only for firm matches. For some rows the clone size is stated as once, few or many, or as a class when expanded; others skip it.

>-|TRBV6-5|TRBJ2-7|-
TGTGCCAGCGGGAAGGACTTCTACGAGCAGTACTTC
CASGKDFYEQYF
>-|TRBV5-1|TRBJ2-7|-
TGCGCCAGCAGCCCTTCCCGCGGGGCTACCTACGAGCAGTACTTC
CASSPSRGATYEQYF
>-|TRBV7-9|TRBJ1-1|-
TGTGCCAGCAGCTTAGTCGTGGCTCGCCGGGGTCCGTACACTGAAGCTTTCTTT
CASSLVVARRGPYTEAFF
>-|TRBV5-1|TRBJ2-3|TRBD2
TGCGCCAGCAGCGGGGGCCCGGGACTAGCGGGCACAGATACGCAGTATTTT
CASSGGPGLAGTDTQYF
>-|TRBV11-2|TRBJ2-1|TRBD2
TGTGCCAGCAGAGGACTAGCGGTCCGCCAGAACAATGAGCAGTTCTTC
CASRGLAVRQNNEQFF
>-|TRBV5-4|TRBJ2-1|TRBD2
TGTGCCAGCAGGGGGAGTAGCGGGGGGACTTCCTACAATGAGCAGTTCTTC
CASRGSSGGTSYNEQFF
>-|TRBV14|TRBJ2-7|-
TGTGCCAGCAGCCAGGGAGGAACCTACGAGCAGTACTTC
CASSQGGTYEQYF
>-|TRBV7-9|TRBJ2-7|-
TGTGCCAGCAGCTTAAGGTCGGGGGAAAGGTACGAGCAGTACTTC
CASSLRSGERYEQYF
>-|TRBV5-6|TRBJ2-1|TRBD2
TGTGCCAGCAGCAGGGGACTAGCAAATGAGCAGTTCTTC
CASSRGLANEQFF
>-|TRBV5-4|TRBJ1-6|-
TGTGCCAGCAGCTTGAAGGGCGGGGGCTATAATTCACCCCTCCACTTT
CASSLKGGGYNSPLHF
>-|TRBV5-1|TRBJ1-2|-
TGCGCCAGCAGCTTAAGCAGGGACTATGGCTACACCTTC
CASSLSRDYGYTF
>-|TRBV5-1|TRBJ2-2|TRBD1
TGCGCCAGCAGACCTAACACAGGGGGGTCCGGGGAGCTGTTTTTT
CASRPNTGGSGELFF
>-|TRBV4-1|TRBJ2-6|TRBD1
TGCGCCAGCAGCCAATTTCCGGGACAGATCTCTGGGGCCAACGTCCTGACTTTC
CASSQFPGQISGANVLTF
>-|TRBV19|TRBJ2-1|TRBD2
TGTGCCAGTAGTATAACCATGGGACTAGCGGGGGGATACGAATTCTTC
CASSITMGLAGGYEFF
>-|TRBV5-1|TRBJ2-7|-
TGCGCCAGCAGCTTGTTTAGCGGAGAAGGGTACGAGCAGTACTTC
CASSLFSGEGYEQYF
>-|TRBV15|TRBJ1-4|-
TGTGCCACCAGCACAGAGGACAGTAATGAAAAACTGTTTTTT
CATSTEDSNEKLFF
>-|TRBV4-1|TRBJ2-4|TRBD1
TGCGCCAGCAGCCCGGGACAGGCAAAGACTATCAAAAACATTCAGTACTTC
CASSPGQAKTIKNIQYF
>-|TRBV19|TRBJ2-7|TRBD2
TGTGCCAGTAGTCGCCCGGGACTAGCGGTATACGAGCAGTACTTC
CASSRPGLAVYEQYF
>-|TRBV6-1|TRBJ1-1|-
TGTGCCAGCAGGATCTATCAGGAGAACACTGAAGCTTTCTTT
CASRIYQENTEAFF
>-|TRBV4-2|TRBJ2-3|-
TGTGCCAGCAGCCAAGATACCTCACTATATACGCAGTATTTT
CASSQDTSLYTQYF
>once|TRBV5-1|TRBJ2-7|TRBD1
TGCGCCAGCAGCACTGGGACAGGGGCTAATTTAGGGTCGTCCTACGAGCAGTACTTC
CASSTGTGANLGSSYEQYF
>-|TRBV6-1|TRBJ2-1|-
TGTGCCAGCAGTGAGACGGGGGACTCCTACAATGAGCAGTTCTTC
CASSETGDSYNEQFF
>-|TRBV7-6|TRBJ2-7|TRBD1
TGTGCCAGCAGCTTTGGGACAGGGGCCTACGAGCAGTACTTC
CASSFGTGAYEQYF
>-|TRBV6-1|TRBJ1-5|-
TGTGCCAGCTTGGCGGGTCGTGGCAATCAGCCCCAGCATTTT
CASLAGRGNQPQHF
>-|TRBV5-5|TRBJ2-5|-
TGTGCCAGCAGCTTTCCGAAATCCGCTCCCCTAGACCAAGAGACCCAGTACTTC
CASSFPKSAPLDQETQYF
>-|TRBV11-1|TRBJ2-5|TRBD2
TGTGCCAGCAGGGACGGGAGGGAGACCCAGTACTTC
CASRDGRETQYF
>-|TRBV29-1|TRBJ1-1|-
TGCAGCGTTGTAAGGAGAAACACTGAAGCTTTCTTT
CSVVRRNTEAFF
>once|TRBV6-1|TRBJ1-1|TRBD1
TGTGCCAGCAGTGATCGGACAGGTGGGACTGAAGCTTTCTTT
CASSDRTGGTEAFF
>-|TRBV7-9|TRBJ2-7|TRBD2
TGTGCCAGCAGCCTTCTCCGACTAGCGGATAGCTCCTACGAGCAGTACTTC
CASSLLRLADSSYEQYF
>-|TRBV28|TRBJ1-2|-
TGTGCCAGCAGTTCTAGAGGTGGCTACACCTTC
CASSSRGGYTF
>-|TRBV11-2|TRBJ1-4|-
TGTGCCAGCAGCTCGTCCCCAACTAATGAAAAACTGTTTTTT
CASSSSPTNEKLFF
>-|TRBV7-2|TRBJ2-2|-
TGTGCCAGCAGCTTAATGGGGGGGCCGCAGGCCGGGGAGCTGTTTTTT
CASSLMGGPQAGELFF
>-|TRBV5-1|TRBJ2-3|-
TGCGCCAGCAGCTTGGAAGTCGAGGGCAAGGCCACCGTTATGAAAGCAGATACGCAGTATTTT
CASSLEVEGKATVMKADTQYF
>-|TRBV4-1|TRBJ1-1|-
TGCGCCAGCAGCCGGGAGGGCACTGAAGCTTTCTTT
CASSREGTEAFF
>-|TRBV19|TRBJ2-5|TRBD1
TGTGCCAGTAGTACCCGACAGGCAGGGGGAGAGACCCAGTACTTC
CASSTRQAGGETQYF
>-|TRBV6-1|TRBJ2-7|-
TGTGCCAGCTGTCACCGGGTCCCAGACTACGAGCAGTACTTC
CASCHRVPDYEQYF
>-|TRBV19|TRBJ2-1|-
TGTGCCAGTAGTATAGCCGCGACAGATAATGAGCAGTTCTTC
CASSIAATDNEQFF
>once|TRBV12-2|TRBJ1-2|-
TGTGCAATTGACAGAGGAGGCTACACCTTC
CAIDRGGYTF
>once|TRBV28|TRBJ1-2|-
TGTGCCAGCAGTCCGACAGTCCTCAACTATGGCTACACCTTC
CASSPTVLNYGYTF
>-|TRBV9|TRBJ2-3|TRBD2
TGTGCCAGCAGCCTGACTAGCGGCATCACAGATACGCAGTATTTT
CASSLTSGITDTQYF
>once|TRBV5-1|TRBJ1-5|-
TGCGCCAGCAGCTTGGGAGGGTATGGACAGCCCCAGCATTTT
CASSLGGYGQPQHF
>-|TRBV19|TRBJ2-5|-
TGTGCCAGTAGGTTGAGAGCAACAGCGGCAGAGATGGAGACCCAGTACTTC
CASRLRATAAEMETQYF
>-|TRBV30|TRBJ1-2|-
TGTGCCTGCCCCCGGGGTCGTGATGGCTACACCTTC
CACPRGRDGYTF
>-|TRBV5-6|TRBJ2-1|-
TGTGCCAGCATCCTACCGGGACTGTATGGGGATGAGCAGTTCTTC
CASILPGLYGDEQFF
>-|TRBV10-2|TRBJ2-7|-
TGCGCCGGTCCGGCGGGAGAGCAGTACTTC
CAGPAGEQYF
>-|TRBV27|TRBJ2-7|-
TGTGCCAGCAGTTTGGATCCGGGACACATGTACGAGCAGTACTTC
CASSLDPGHMYEQYF
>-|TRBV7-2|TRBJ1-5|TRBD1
TGTGCCAGCAGCTTGGTAGCAGGGGGGACTCAGCCCCAGCATTTT
CASSLVAGGTQPQHF
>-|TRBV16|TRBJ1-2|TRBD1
TGTGCCAGCAGCCGGACCGAGGACAGGGGCAGCTATGGCTACACCTTC
CASSRTEDRGSYGYTF
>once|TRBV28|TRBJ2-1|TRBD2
TGTGCCAGCAGTTTATTTAGCGCAGCGGGAGGGCTTCCGTTCTTC
CASSLFSAAGGLPFF